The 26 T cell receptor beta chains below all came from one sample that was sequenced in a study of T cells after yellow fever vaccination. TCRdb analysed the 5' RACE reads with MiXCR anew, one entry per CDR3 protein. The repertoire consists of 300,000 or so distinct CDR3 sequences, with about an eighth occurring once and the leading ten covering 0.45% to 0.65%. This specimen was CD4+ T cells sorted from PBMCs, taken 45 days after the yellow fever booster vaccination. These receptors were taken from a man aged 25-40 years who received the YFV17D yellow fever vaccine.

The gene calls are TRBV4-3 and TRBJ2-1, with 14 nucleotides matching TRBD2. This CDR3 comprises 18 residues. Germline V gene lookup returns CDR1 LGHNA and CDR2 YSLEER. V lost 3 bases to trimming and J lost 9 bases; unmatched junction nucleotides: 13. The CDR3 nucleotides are TGCGCCAGCAGCCATCGTAATACACAGGGACTAGCGGGAGCTGAGCAGTTCTTC. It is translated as CASSHRNTQGLAGAEQFF.

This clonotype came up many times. The CDR3 sequence: CASSSREQYF. The CDR3, as DNA: TGTGCCAGCAGCTCCCGGGAGCAGTACTTC. The chain has TRBV27 and TRBJ2-7; no definite D call. The V end was cut by 6 bases, the J end by 7 bases, with 7 bases between. The CDR3 extends over 10 amino acids. Germline lookup yields CDR1 MNHEY and CDR2 SMNVEV (reference sequence).

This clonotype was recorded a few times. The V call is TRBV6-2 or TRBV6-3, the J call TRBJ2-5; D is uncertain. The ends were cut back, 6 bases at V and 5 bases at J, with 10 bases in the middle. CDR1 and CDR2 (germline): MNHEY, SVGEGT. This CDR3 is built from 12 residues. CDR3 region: CASRHEGETQYF. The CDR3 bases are TGTGCCAGCAGGCACGAAGGGGAGACCCAGTACTTC.

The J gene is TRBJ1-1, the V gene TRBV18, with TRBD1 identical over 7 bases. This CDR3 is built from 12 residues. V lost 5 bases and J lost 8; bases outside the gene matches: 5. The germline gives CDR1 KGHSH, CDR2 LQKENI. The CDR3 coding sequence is TGTGCCAGCTCATCCAGGGACAGCGAAGCTTTCTTT. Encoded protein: CASSSRDSEAFF.

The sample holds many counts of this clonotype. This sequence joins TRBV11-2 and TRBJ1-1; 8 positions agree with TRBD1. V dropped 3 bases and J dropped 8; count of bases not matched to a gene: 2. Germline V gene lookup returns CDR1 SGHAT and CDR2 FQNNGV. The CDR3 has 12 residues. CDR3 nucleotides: TGTGCCAGCAGCTTCCGGGACAGGGAAGCTTTCTTT. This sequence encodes CASSFRDREAFF. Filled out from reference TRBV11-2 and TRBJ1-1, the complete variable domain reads EAGVAQSPRYKIIEKRQSVAFWCNPISGHATLYWYQQILGQGPKLLIQFQNNGVVDDSQLPKDRFSAERLKGVDSTLKIQPAKLEDSAVYLCASSFRDREAFFGQGTRLTVV.

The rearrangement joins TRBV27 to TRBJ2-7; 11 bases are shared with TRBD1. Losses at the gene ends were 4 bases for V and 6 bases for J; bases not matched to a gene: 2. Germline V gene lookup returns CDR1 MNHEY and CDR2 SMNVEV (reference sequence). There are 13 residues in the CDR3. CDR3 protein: CASSSGTGGEQYF. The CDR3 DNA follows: TGTGCCAGCAGTTCCGGGACAGGGGGCGAGCAGTACTTC.

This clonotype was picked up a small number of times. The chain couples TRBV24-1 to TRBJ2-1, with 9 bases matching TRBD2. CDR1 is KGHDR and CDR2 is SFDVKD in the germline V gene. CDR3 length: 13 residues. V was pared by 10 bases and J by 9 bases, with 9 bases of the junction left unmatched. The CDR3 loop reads CATGGLAGTEQFF. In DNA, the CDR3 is TGTGCCACTGGGGGGCTAGCGGGAACTGAGCAGTTCTTC.

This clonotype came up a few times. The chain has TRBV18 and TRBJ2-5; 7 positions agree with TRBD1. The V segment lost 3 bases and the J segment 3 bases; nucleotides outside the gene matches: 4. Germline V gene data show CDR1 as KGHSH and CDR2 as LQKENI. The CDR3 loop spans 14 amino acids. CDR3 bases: TGTGCCAGCTCACCCCGGGACAGCAAAGAGACCCAGTACTTC. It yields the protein CASSPRDSKETQYF. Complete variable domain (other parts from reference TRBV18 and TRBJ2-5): NAGVMQNPRHLVRRRGQEARLRCSPMKGHSHVYWYRQLPEEGLKFMVYLQKENIIDESGMPKERFSAEFPKEGPSILRIQQVVRGDSAAYFCASSPRDSKETQYFGPGTRLLVL.

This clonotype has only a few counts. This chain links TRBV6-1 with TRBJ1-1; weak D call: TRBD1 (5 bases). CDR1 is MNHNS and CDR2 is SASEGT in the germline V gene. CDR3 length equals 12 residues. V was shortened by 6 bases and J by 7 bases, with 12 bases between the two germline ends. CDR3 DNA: TGTGCCAGCAGAGACAGAGACCGTGAAGCTTTCTTT. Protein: CASRDRDREAFF.

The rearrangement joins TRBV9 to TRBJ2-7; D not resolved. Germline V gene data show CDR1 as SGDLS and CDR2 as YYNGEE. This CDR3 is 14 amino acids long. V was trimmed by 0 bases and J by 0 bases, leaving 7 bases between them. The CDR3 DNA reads TGTGCCAGCAGCGTAGAATCGAGCTCCTACGAGCAGTACTTC. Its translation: CASSVESSSYEQYF.

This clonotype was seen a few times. CDR3 region: CASSQEVQGGEQYF. CDR3 coding DNA: TGTGCCAGCAGCCAAGAGGTACAGGGCGGCGAGCAGTACTTC. The chain is built from TRBV3-1 and TRBJ2-7; TRBD1 might be the D (6 bases). CDR1 LGHDT and CDR2 YNNKEL come from the germline V gene (reference sequence). V lost 0 bases and J 6 bases, leaving 12 bases between the germline ends. The CDR3 covers 14 residues.

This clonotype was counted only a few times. CDR3 amino acids: CASRKGWNSPLHF. In DNA, the CDR3 is TGTGCCAGCAGAAAGGGGTGGAATTCACCCCTCCACTTT. The chain uses TRBV28 and TRBJ1-6, with D possibly TRBD1 on 5 matching bases. The CDR3 is 13 amino acids. CDR1 and CDR2 from the germline V gene are MDHEN and SYDVKM. With 6 bases removed from V and 7 bases from J, the gap between germline ends came to 10 bases.

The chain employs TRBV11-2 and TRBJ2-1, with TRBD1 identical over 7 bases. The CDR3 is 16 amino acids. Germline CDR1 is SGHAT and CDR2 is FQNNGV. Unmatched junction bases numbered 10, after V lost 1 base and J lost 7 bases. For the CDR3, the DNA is TGTGCCAGCAGCTTAGGGCGAGGGGCAGGGGGTAATGAGCAGTTCTTC. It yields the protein CASSLGRGAGGNEQFF.

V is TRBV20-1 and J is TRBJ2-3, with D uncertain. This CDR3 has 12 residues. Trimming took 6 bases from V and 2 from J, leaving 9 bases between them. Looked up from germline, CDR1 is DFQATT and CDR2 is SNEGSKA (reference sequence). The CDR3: CSASRPTDTQYF. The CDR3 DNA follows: TGCAGTGCCTCCCGGCCCACAGATACGCAGTATTTT.

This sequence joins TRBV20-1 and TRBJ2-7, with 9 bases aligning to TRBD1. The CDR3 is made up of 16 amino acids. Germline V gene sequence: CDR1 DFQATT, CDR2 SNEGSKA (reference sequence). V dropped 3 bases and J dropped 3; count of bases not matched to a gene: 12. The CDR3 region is CSASWETGGQFYEQYF. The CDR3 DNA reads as TGCAGTGCTAGTTGGGAGACAGGGGGGCAATTCTACGAGCAGTACTTC.

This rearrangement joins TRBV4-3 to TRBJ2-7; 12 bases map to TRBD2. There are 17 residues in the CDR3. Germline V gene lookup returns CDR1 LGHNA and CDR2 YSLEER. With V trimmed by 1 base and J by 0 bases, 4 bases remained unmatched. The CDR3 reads CASSQGLAGATSYEQYF. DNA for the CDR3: TGCGCCAGCAGCCAAGGACTAGCGGGAGCGACCTCCTACGAGCAGTACTTC.

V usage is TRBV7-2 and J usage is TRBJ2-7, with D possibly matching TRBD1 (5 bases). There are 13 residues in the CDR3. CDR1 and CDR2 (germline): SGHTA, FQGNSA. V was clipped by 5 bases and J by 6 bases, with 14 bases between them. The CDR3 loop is CASSVLPRGEQYF. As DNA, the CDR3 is TGTGCCAGCAGCGTACTACCAAGGGGCGAGCAGTACTTC.

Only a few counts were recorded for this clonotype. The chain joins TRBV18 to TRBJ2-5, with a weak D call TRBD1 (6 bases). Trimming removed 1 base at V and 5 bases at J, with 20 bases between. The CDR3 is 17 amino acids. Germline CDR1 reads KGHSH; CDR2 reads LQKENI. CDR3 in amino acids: CASSPQGPRTGSETQYF. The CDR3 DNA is TGTGCCAGCTCACCACAGGGCCCTAGAACAGGGTCGGAGACCCAGTACTTC.

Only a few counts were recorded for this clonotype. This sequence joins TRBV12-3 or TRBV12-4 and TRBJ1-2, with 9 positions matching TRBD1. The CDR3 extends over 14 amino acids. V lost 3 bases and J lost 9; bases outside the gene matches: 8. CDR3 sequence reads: CASSFWDRVSSYTF. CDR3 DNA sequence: TGTGCCAGCAGTTTCTGGGACAGGGTCTCTAGCTACACCTTC.

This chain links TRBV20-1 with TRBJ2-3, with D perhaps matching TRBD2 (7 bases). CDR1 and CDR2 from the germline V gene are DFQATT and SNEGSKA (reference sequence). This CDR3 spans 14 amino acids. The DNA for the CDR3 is TGCAACGCCATAGGGGGGGCAGGACAAGATACGCAGTATTTT. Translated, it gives CNAIGGAGQDTQYF.

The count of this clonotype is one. CDR3 nucleotides: TGTGCCAGCAGCAAGGCGGGGAACGGCAATCAGCCCCAGCATTTT. Encoded protein: CASSKAGNGNQPQHF. The V call is TRBV7-2, the J call TRBJ1-5; D is ambiguous. The CDR3 is 15 residues long. Germline assignment: CDR1 SGHTA and CDR2 FQGNSA. V was shortened by 5 bases and J by 2 bases, with 13 bases between the two germline ends.

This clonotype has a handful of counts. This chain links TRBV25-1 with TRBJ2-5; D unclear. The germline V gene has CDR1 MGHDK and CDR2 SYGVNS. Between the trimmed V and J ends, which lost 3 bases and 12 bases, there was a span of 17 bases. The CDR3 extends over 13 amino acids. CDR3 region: CASSDRQSSLEYF. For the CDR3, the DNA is TGTGCCAGCAGTGATAGGCAGTCCTCTTTAGAGTACTTC.

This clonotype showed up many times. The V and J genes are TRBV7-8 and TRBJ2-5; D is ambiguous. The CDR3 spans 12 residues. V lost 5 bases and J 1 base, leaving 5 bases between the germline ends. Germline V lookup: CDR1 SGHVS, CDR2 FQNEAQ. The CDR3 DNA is TGTGCCAGCAGCCCTGCCCAAGAGACCCAGTACTTC. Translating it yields CASSPAQETQYF.

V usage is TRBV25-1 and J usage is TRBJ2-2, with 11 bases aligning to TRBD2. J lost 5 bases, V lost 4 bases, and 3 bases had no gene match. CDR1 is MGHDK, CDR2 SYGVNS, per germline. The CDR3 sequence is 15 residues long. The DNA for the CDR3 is TGTGCCAGCAGTGTCCGGACTAGCGGGACCGGGGAGCTGTTTTTT. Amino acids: CASSVRTSGTGELFF.

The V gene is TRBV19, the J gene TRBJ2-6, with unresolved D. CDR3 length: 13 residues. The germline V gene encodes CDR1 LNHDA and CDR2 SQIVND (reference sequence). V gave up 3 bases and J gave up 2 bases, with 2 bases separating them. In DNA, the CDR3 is TGTGCCAGTAGTATCACTGGGGCCAACGTCCTGACTTTC. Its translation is CASSITGANVLTF.

In nucleotides, the CDR3 is TGTGCCAGCAGCTCCGGCCGGGGGCGGGGGGGTTTAGCAGATACGCAGTATTTT. Protein product: CASSSGRGRGGLADTQYF. The rearrangement uses TRBV11-2 and TRBJ2-3; 9 bases fit TRBD2. Losses at the gene ends were 4 bases for V and 4 bases for J; bases not matched to a gene: 15. Germline V gene data show CDR1 as SGHAT and CDR2 as FQNNGV. The CDR3 totals 18 residues.